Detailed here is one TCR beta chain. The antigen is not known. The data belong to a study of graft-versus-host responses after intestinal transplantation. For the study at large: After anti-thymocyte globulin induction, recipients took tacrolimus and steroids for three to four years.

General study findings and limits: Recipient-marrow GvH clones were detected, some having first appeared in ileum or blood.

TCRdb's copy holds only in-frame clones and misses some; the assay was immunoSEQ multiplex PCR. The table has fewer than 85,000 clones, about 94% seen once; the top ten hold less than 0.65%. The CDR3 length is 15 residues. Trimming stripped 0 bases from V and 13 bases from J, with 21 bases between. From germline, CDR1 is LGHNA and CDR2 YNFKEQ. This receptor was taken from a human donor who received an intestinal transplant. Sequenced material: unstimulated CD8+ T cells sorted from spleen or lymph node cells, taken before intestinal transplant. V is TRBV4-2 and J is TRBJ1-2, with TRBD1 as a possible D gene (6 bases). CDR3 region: CASSQDHEAGVRLTF. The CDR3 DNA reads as TGTGCCAGCAGCCAAGATCATGAGGCAGGGGTTAGACTCACCTTC.